What follows is one T cell receptor beta chain and its context. Its antigen is not known. The study reverse transcribed the entire isolated RNA, so it sequenced expressed TCRB transcripts. Clones were sequenced by immunoSEQ multiplex PCR, and TCRdb holds only the in-frame ones, with some missing. The profile shows hundreds of thousands of clones, roughly 12% of them singletons. Cell sorting via CD45RO/CCR7/CD25/CD127/CD95/CD27 was performed to obtain CD4+ naive, central memory, regulatory and stem cell-like memory cells. Germline CDR1 and CDR2: MNHNY and SVGAGI (reference sequence). J lost 8 bases, V lost 5 bases, and 8 bases had no gene match. The CDR3 loop spans 14 amino acids. The data were taken from a study of beta chain features in type 1 diabetes. Overall study findings and caveats: Researchers could not determine here whether HLA type influences TCRB rearrangement.

This TCR came from a man younger than 35 in good health. The chain carries TRBV6-6 and TRBJ1-2; 10 nucleotides align to TRBD1. Sequences were obtained from naive CD4+ T cells from blood. The CDR3: CASSQRDRGLGYTF. In nucleotides, the CDR3 is TGTGCCAGCAGTCAACGGGACAGGGGATTGGGCTACACCTTC.